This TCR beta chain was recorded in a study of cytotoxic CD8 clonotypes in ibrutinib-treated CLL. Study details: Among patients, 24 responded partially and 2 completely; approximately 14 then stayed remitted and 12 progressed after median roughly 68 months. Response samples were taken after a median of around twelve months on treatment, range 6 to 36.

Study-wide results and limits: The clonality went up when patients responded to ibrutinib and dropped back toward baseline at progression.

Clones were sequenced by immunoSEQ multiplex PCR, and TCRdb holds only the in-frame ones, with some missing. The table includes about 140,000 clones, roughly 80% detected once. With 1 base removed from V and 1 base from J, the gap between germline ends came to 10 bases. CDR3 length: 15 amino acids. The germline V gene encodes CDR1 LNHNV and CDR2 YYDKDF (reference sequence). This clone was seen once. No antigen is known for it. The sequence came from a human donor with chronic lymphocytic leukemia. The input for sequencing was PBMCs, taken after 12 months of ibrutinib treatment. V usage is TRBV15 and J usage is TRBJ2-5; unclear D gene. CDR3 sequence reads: CATSRVGQLQETQYF. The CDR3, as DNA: TGTGCCACCAGCAGAGTCGGGCAGCTCCAAGAGACCCAGTACTTC. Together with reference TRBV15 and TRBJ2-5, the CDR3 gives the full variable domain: DAMVIQNPRYQVTQFGKPVTLSCSQTLNHNVMYWYQQKSSQAPKLLFHYYDKDFNNEADTPDNFQSRRPNTSFCFLDIRSPGLGDTAMYLCATSRVGQLQETQYFGPGTRLLVL.